These 31 T cell receptor beta chains share one sample of origin, sequenced in a study of cytomegalovirus exposure and HLA in healthy donors. The PCR had 60 Vbeta and 13 Jbeta primers. Generated by immunoSEQ multiplex PCR, the TCRdb table keeps only in-frame clones and is missing some. The sample yields about 150,000 clones, 60% to 75% seen once. Sequenced material: PBMCs. These receptors were collected from a man between 18 and 29 years old in good health and CMV-seronegative.

The rearrangement joins TRBV7-2 to TRBJ2-3, with 11 bases matching TRBD2. With V trimmed by 4 bases and J by 2 bases, 5 bases remained unmatched. The V gene's germline CDR1 is SGHTA and CDR2 FQGNSA. The CDR3 covers 16 residues. The CDR3 protein is CASSSGLAGTTDTQYF. Written as DNA, the CDR3 is TGTGCCAGCAGCTCTGGACTAGCGGGCACCACAGATACGCAGTATTTT.

This clone was picked up a small number of times. This chain joins TRBV15 and TRBJ2-1; D gene unclear. Germline CDR1 LNHNV, CDR2 YYDKDF (reference sequence). V lost 2 bases, J lost 9 bases, and 11 bases lay in between. The CDR3 loop spans 13 amino acids. This chain's CDR3 is CATSRLQFGEQFF. In nucleotides, the CDR3 is TGTGCCACCAGCAGACTACAGTTCGGTGAGCAGTTCTTC.

This sequence joins TRBV5-5 and TRBJ1-5; D call uncertain. The germline V and J ends were trimmed by 3 bases and 6 bases, with 4 bases remaining between them. Germline CDR1 is SGHKS and CDR2 is YYEKEE (reference sequence). The CDR3 runs to 11 residues. CDR3 loop: CASSSGQPQHF. CDR3 nucleotides: TGTGCCAGCAGCTCGGGTCAGCCCCAGCATTTT.

This clone was detected only once. The chain is built from TRBV2 and TRBJ2-7; D not resolved. The length of the CDR3 is 13 residues. Per germline, CDR1 SNHLY and CDR2 FYNNEI. V lost 1 base and J lost 4, with 8 bases in between. CDR3 nucleotide sequence: TGTGCCAGCAGTGAAGATCCGGGTTACGAGCAGTACTTC. Protein sequence: CASSEDPGYEQYF.

This clone has only a few counts. This rearrangement joins TRBV10-3 to TRBJ2-2; 11 nucleotides match TRBD2. The V gene end was trimmed by 4 bases and the J gene end by 3 bases; junction bases not matched to a gene: 10. The CDR3 runs to 18 residues. Germline-derived CDR1 and CDR2 are ENHRY and SYGVKD. The CDR3 DNA follows: TGTGCCATCAGTGGGGTAGCGGGGGGGCAATCGGACACCGGGGAGCTGTTTTTT. Amino acids: CAISGVAGGQSDTGELFF.

The chain employs TRBV11-1 and TRBJ2-2; D might be TRBD2 (5 bases). The CDR3 extends over 16 amino acids. Trimming took 5 bases from V and 7 from J, leaving 20 bases between them. Germline V gene sequence: CDR1 SGHAT, CDR2 FQDESV (reference sequence). The CDR3 region is CASSRRGSIRFGELFF. The CDR3 coding sequence is TGTGCCAGCAGCCGCCGAGGGTCCATCCGTTTCGGGGAGCTGTTTTTT.

On this clone itself: A junction end diverges from the germline sequence, so it may reflect a read error. The sample carries other DNA sequences with the same CDR3. V usage is TRBV10-2 and J usage is TRBJ1-4; 10 bases line up with TRBD1. The germline gives CDR1 WSHSY, CDR2 SAAADI. The CDR3 has 14 amino acids. The CDR3 spells CASSGTGVFEKLFF. CDR3 nucleotides: TGTGCCAGCAGCGGGACAGGGGTCTTTGAAAAACTGTTTTTT.

This chain joins TRBV6-1 and TRBJ1-5, with 8 positions matching TRBD1. CDR3 length: 14 amino acids. Germline V gives CDR1 MNHNS, CDR2 SASEGT. J lost 6 bases, V lost 2 bases, and 3 bases had no gene match. The CDR3 here is CASSESGGGQPQHF. The DNA of the CDR3 is TGTGCCAGCAGTGAATCAGGGGGCGGTCAGCCCCAGCATTTT.

The rearrangement uses TRBV6-6 and TRBJ2-1; D possibly corresponds to TRBD2 (6 bases). The CDR3 runs 14 residues. V lost 6 bases, J lost 1 base, and 10 bases lay in between. The germline V gene has CDR1 MNHNY and CDR2 SVGAGI (reference sequence). The CDR3 DNA follows: TGTGCCAGCAGGAGACTAGAATCCTACAATGAGCAGTTCTTC. Protein product: CASRRLESYNEQFF.

CDR3 residues: CASSPGQAIGNQPQHF. DNA of the CDR3: TGCGCCAGCAGCCCCGGACAGGCGATAGGCAATCAGCCCCAGCATTTT. The J gene is TRBJ1-5, the V gene TRBV5-1; 7 positions agree with TRBD1. Germline V gives CDR1 SGHRS, CDR2 YFSETQ. CDR3 size: 16 residues. V gave up 4 bases and J gave up 2 bases; unmatched junction bases: 9.

The V call is TRBV9, the J call TRBJ1-1, with unresolved D. This CDR3 is built from 15 residues. The V end was cut by 3 bases, the J end by 1 base, with 13 bases between. Germline V gene data show CDR1 as SGDLS and CDR2 as YYNGEE. This chain's CDR3 is CASSADHGGNTEAFF. Here the CDR3 DNA reads TGTGCCAGCAGCGCGGACCACGGAGGGAACACTGAAGCTTTCTTT.

V usage is TRBV27 and J usage is TRBJ2-5, with 8 nucleotides matching TRBD1. The ends lost 6 bases at V and 5 bases at J; junction bases unmatched: 8. CDR3 length: 14 residues. Germline V gene sequence: CDR1 MNHEY, CDR2 SMNVEV (reference sequence). The CDR3 sequence: CASSLTGVWETQYF. The CDR3 bases are TGTGCCAGCAGCCTGACAGGGGTTTGGGAGACCCAGTACTTC.

This clone has more than one count but fewer than ten. The chain is built from TRBV4-2 and TRBJ2-7; TRBD1 is a possible D gene (6 bases). Trimming cost V 0 bases and J 0 bases, with 12 bases left between them. Germline V gene data show CDR1 as LGHNA and CDR2 as YNFKEQ. The CDR3 contains 16 residues. CDR3 DNA: TGTGCCAGCAGCCAAGAGACAGGCCCCCTCTCCTACGAGCAGTACTTC. Protein: CASSQETGPLSYEQYF.

V is TRBV7-8 and J is TRBJ1-1; D gene ambiguous. V shed 3 bases and J shed 2 bases, with 13 bases lying between them. The CDR3 has 15 residues. Germline CDR1 SGHVS, CDR2 FQNEAQ. The CDR3 protein is CASSFSPGSNTEAFF. The DNA of the CDR3 is TGTGCCAGCAGCTTTAGTCCGGGGAGTAACACTGAAGCTTTCTTT. The full variable domain, with the rest looked up from reference TRBV7-8 and TRBJ1-1, is GAGVSQSPRYKVAKRGQDVALRCDPISGHVSLFWYQQALGQGPEFLTYFQNEAQLDKSGLPSDRFFAERPEGSVSTLKIQRTQQEDSAVYLCASSFSPGSNTEAFFGQGTRLTVV.

The V and J genes are TRBV7-9 and TRBJ2-1; 11 bases line up with TRBD2. Germline V gives CDR1 SEHNR, CDR2 FQNEAQ (reference sequence). Germline trimming cut 1 base from V and 7 bases from J; bases unmatched to any gene: 9. The CDR3 has 17 residues. The CDR3 coding sequence is TGTGCCAGCAGCTTAGGGAAGACTAGCGGGGCGGTAAATGAGCAGTTCTTC. It is translated as CASSLGKTSGAVNEQFF.

The rearrangement joins TRBV5-1 to TRBJ2-5; perhaps TRBD1 as D (6 bases). With 4 bases removed from V and 4 bases from J, the gap between germline ends came to 14 bases. The germline gives CDR1 SGHRS, CDR2 YFSETQ. This CDR3 spans 14 amino acids. The CDR3 DNA reads as TGCGCCAGCAGCCCACGGACAGAGGGAGAGACCCAGTACTTC. Translating it yields CASSPRTEGETQYF.

The rearrangement uses TRBV6-1 and TRBJ1-4; TRBD1 might be the D (5 bases). The CDR3 totals 15 residues. V lost 0 bases and J lost 8, with 13 bases in between. Per germline, CDR1 MNHNS and CDR2 SASEGT. CDR3 protein: CASSEAPQGNEKLFF. DNA for the CDR3: TGTGCCAGCAGTGAAGCGCCCCAGGGTAACGAAAAACTGTTTTTT.

The chain joins TRBV11-1 to TRBJ2-1, with 10 positions matching TRBD2. The J segment lost 6 bases and the V segment lost 2 bases, leaving 4 bases of the junction unmatched. CDR1 SGHAT and CDR2 FQDESV come from the germline V gene (reference sequence). This CDR3 is 15 amino acids long. CDR3 coding DNA: TGTGCCAGCAGCTTACTAGCGGGGGATTTCAATGAGCAGTTCTTC. Translated: CASSLLAGDFNEQFF.

J is TRBJ1-1 and V is TRBV29-1; D is ambiguous. Looked up from germline, CDR1 is SQVTM and CDR2 is ANQGSEA. Trimming removed 7 bases from V and 1 base from J, with 13 bases in between. The CDR3 runs 13 residues. CDR3 in amino acids: CSARVLRNTEAFF. The CDR3 bases are TGCAGCGCGCGGGTACTTCGGAACACTGAAGCTTTCTTT.

This chain joins TRBV6-5 and TRBJ1-1, with 10 bases lining up with TRBD1. This CDR3 spans 15 amino acids. The J segment lost 5 bases and the V segment lost 3 bases, leaving 6 bases of the junction unmatched. Germline V gene lookup returns CDR1 MNHEY and CDR2 SVGAGI. The CDR3 protein is CASSYLGQGGTEAFF. In nucleotides, the CDR3 is TGTGCCAGCAGTTATTTAGGACAGGGGGGTACTGAAGCTTTCTTT.

This clone was seen a handful of times. The rearrangement links TRBV5-1 to TRBJ1-6, with TRBD1 as a possible D gene (6 bases). The CDR3 is made up of 16 amino acids. V was cut by 0 bases and J by 12 bases, with 19 bases left in between. Germline values: CDR1 SGHRS, CDR2 YFSETQ. CDR3 sequence reads: CASSLEGPGAPEPLHF. The CDR3 DNA follows: TGCGCCAGCAGCTTGGAGGGACCAGGGGCCCCGGAACCCCTCCACTTT. Full variable domain (missing parts from reference TRBV5-1 and TRBJ1-6): KAGVTQTPRYLIKTRGQQVTLSCSPISGHRSVSWYQQTPGQGLQFLFEYFSETQRNKGNFPGRFSGRQFSNSRSEMNVSTLELGDSALYLCASSLEGPGAPEPLHFGNGTRLTVT.

The chain couples TRBV19 to TRBJ1-6; 7 bases fit TRBD1. The CDR3 loop spans 14 amino acids. V gave up 8 bases and J gave up 7 bases; unmatched junction bases: 8. From germline, CDR1 is LNHDA and CDR2 SQIVND (reference sequence). The CDR3 DNA reads as TGTGCCAGTGGGGGGAGCAGGGGGAATTCACCCCTCCACTTT. Protein product: CASGGSRGNSPLHF. Based on the CDR3 plus reference TRBV19 and TRBJ1-6, the full variable domain is DGGITQSPKYLFRKEGQNVTLSCEQNLNHDAMYWYRQDPGQGLRLIYYSQIVNDFQKGDIAEGYSVSREKKESFPLTVTSAQKNPTAFYLCASGGSRGNSPLHFGNGTRLTVT.

The J gene is TRBJ2-7, the V gene TRBV28, with a possible D match to TRBD1 (5 bases). CDR1 and CDR2 (germline): MDHEN, SYDVKM. V was trimmed by 2 bases and J by 3 bases, leaving 11 bases between them. The CDR3 contains 14 residues. The CDR3 DNA follows: TGTGCCAGCAGTTTACTAGGGGCCATCTACGAGCAGTACGTC. As protein: CASSLLGAIYEQYV.

The chain combines TRBV5-1 with TRBJ2-1; 9 nucleotides line up with TRBD1. V was pared by 7 bases and J by 6 bases, with 5 bases of the junction left unmatched. Per germline, CDR1 SGHRS and CDR2 YFSETQ. CDR3 length: 13 amino acids. The DNA of the CDR3 is TGCGCCAGCTCCGGACAGGGGTCCAATGAGCAGTTCTTC. It yields the protein CASSGQGSNEQFF.

A few counts support this clone. The chain uses TRBV6-5 and TRBJ1-3; maybe TRBD1 (6 bases). In germline, CDR1 is MNHEY, CDR2 SVGAGI. Trimming shortened V by 5 bases and J by 1 base, and 9 bases separated the two germline ends. The CDR3 contains 14 residues. The CDR3 DNA follows: TGTGCCAGCAGTCTCAGGGGATCTGGAAACACCATATATTTT. This sequence encodes CASSLRGSGNTIYF.

This clone occurred a few times. The genes are TRBV18 and TRBJ1-1; the D is unclear. The germline V and J ends were trimmed by 3 bases and 1 base, with 6 bases remaining between them. CDR1 and CDR2 (germline): KGHSH, LQKENI. The CDR3 is 13 amino acids. The CDR3, as DNA: TGTGCCAGCTCACCCCCCGGGAACACTGAAGCTTTCTTT. Translating it yields CASSPPGNTEAFF.

The chain links TRBV20-1 to TRBJ1-3; no firm D call. Germline V gene lookup returns CDR1 DFQATT and CDR2 SNEGSKA (reference sequence). The CDR3 is made up of 11 amino acids. V was shortened by 0 bases and J by 8 bases, with 5 bases between the two germline ends. The CDR3 nucleotides read TGCAGTGCTAGAGAGGCGGACACCATATATTTT. Translating it yields CSAREADTIYF.

The chain combines TRBV5-1 with TRBJ2-2; 10 nucleotides align to TRBD1. Germline CDR1 reads SGHRS; CDR2 reads YFSETQ. This CDR3 contains 17 residues. The ends lost 1 base at V and 7 bases at J; junction bases unmatched: 10. CDR3 protein: CASSLTTGGAGIGELFF. CDR3 in DNA: TGCGCCAGCAGCTTGACGACAGGGGGCGCAGGCATCGGGGAGCTGTTTTTT.

The J gene is TRBJ1-1, the V gene TRBV18; 7 bases align to TRBD1. The CDR3 sequence is 18 residues long. In germline, CDR1 is KGHSH, CDR2 LQKENI. The J segment lost 4 bases and the V segment lost 6 bases, leaving 20 bases of the junction unmatched. This CDR3 is CASSPTKGTAERATEAFF. Here the CDR3 DNA reads TGTGCCAGCTCTCCCACTAAGGGGACAGCCGAAAGGGCCACTGAAGCTTTCTTT.

This clone has only a few counts. V and J are TRBV9 and TRBJ1-1, with D perhaps matching TRBD1 (6 bases). The V gene's germline CDR1 is SGDLS and CDR2 YYNGEE. This CDR3 has 14 amino acids. Trimming shortened V by 1 base and J by 3 bases, and 10 bases separated the two germline ends. CDR3 sequence (DNA): TGTGCCAGCAGCGTAAGTGGGGGCGACACTGAAGCTTTCTTT. It encodes CASSVSGGDTEAFF.

This clone occurred a few times. V usage is TRBV5-5 and J usage is TRBJ1-1; unclear D gene. CDR1 and CDR2 from the germline V gene are SGHKS and YYEKEE (reference sequence). V was trimmed by 0 bases and J by 4 bases, leaving 13 bases between them. The CDR3 is 15 residues long. The CDR3 coding sequence is TGTGCCAGCAGCTTGGGAAAGGAGAAGATCACTGAAGCTTTCTTT. It encodes CASSLGKEKITEAFF.